This record looks at one T cell receptor (beta chain) sequence and its context. The length of the CDR3 is 11 residues. Trimming took off 9 bases at V and 1 base at J, with 6 bases between the two ends. The germline gives CDR1 LGHDT, CDR2 YNNKEL (reference sequence). In TCRdb, the 5' RACE reads were re-called with MiXCR into one record per CDR3 protein. The sample consists of 300,000 to 450,000 distinct CDR3 sequences, about 28% of them appearing once. The data were obtained in a study of identical twins' blood T cells. V is TRBV3-1 and J is TRBJ1-1; no clear D gene. The material sequenced was PBMCs. The TCR sequence derives from a woman aged 18 to 55 in good health. The CDR3 nucleotides are TGTGCCAGTGGGGAGAACACTGAAGCTTTCTTT. Protein: CASGENTEAFF.